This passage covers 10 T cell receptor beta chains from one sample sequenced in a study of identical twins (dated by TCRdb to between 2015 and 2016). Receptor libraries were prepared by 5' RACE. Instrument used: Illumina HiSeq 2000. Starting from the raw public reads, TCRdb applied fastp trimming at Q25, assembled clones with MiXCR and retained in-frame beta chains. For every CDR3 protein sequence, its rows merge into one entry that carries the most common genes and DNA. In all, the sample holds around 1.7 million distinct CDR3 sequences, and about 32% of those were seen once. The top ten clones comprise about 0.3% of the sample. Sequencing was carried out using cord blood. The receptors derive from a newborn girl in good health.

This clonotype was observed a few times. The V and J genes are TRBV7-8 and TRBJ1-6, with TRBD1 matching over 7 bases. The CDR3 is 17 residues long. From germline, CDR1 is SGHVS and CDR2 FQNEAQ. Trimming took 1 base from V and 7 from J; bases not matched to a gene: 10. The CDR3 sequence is CASSLDEQGTSNSPLHF. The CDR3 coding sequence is TGTGCCAGCAGCTTAGACGAACAGGGGACGTCCAATTCACCCCTCCACTTT. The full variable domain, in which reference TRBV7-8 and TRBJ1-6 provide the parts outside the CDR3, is GAGVSQSPRYKVAKRGQDVALRCDPISGHVSLFWYQQALGQGPEFLTYFQNEAQLDKSGLPSDRFFAERPEGSVSTLKIQRTQQEDSAVYLCASSLDEQGTSNSPLHFGNGTRLTVT.

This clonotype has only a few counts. The CDR3 spells CSAQTGTQPQHF. The DNA for the CDR3 is TGCAGTGCCCAGACAGGGACCCAGCCCCAGCATTTT. This chain uses TRBV20-1 with TRBJ1-5; 7 nucleotides agree with TRBD1. Trimming removed 6 bases from V and 7 bases from J; junction bases left unmatched: 6. In germline, CDR1 is DFQATT, CDR2 SNEGSKA (reference sequence). The CDR3 length is 12 residues.

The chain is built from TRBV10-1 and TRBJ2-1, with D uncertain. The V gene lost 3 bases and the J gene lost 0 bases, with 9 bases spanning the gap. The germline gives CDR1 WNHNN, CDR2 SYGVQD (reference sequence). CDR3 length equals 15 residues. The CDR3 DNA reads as TGCGCCAGCAGTGAACGCCCGAGCTCCTACAATGAGCAGTTCTTC. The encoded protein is CASSERPSSYNEQFF.

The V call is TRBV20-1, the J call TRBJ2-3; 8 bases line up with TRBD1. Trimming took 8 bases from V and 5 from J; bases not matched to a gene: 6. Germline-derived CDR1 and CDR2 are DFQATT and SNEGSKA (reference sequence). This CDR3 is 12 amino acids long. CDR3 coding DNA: TGCAGTTCTATAGACAGGGGAGATACGCAGTATTTT. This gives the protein CSSIDRGDTQYF.

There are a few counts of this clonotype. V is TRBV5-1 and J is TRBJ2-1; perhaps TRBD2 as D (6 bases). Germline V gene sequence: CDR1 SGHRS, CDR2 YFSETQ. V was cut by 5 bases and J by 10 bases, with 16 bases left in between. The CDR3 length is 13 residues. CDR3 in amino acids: CASSRLGGFEQFF. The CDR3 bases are TGCGCCAGCAGTCGTCTCGGGGGTTTCGAGCAGTTCTTC.

CDR3 nucleotides: TGTGCCAGCAGCTTATTGGGGGTCACTGAAGCTTTCTTT. Amino acids: CASSLLGVTEAFF. The chain employs TRBV7-2 and TRBJ1-1; D might be TRBD1 (5 bases). Trimming pared 2 bases from V and 4 bases from J, leaving 8 bases between. CDR3 length: 13 residues. Germline V lookup: CDR1 SGHTA, CDR2 FQGNSA.

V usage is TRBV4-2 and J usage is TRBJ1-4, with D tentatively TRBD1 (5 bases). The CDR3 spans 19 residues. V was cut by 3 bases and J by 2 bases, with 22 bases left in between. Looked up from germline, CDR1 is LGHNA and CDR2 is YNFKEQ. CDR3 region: CASSHAPGTVRATNEKLFF. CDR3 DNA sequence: TGTGCCAGCAGCCACGCCCCCGGGACGGTCCGAGCGACTAATGAAAAACTGTTTTTT.

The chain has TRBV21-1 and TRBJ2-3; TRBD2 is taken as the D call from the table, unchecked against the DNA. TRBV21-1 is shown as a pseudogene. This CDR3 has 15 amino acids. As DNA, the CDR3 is TGTGCCAGCGGACAACTAGGGGACCTAACAGATACGCAGTATTTT. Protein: CASGQLGDLTDTQYF.

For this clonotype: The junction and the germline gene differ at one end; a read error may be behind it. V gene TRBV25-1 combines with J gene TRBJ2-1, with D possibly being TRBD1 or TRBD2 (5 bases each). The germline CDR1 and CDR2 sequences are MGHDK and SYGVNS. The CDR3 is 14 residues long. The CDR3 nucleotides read TGTGCCAGCAGTGAGGGGGATTCCTTCAATGAGCAGTTCTTC. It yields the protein CASSEGDSFNEQFF.

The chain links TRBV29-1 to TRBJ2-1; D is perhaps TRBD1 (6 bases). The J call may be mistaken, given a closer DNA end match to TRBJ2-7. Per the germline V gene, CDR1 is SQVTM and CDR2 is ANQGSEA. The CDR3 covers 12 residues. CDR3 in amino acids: CSGTEVYNEQYF. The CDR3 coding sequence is TGCAGCGGGACAGAGGTTTACAATGAGCAGTACTTC.